The 31 T cell receptor beta chains below all came from one sample that was sequenced in a study of neurological immune-mediated disorders. Time point here: longitudinal time-point 2. From the 5' RACE reads, TCRdb called clonotypes with MiXCR, one entry per CDR3 protein. The sample shows some 87,000 distinct CDR3 sequences, around 13% of them seen only once. Sequencing used PBMCs. All receptors come from a female donor with HTLV-1-associated myelopathy (HAM/TSP).

This clonotype has ten or more counts. This chain uses TRBV7-2 with TRBJ2-2; 7 bases are shared with TRBD1. The CDR3 loop spans 14 amino acids. From germline, CDR1 is SGHTA and CDR2 FQGNSA. V lost 5 bases, J lost 4 bases, and 4 bases stayed unmatched. CDR3 residues: CASSQRTGTGELFF. The CDR3 nucleotides read TGTGCCAGCAGCCAGAGGACAGGCACCGGGGAGCTGTTTTTT.

V gene TRBV2 combines with J gene TRBJ2-2, with D tentatively TRBD1 (5 bases). Germline assignment: CDR1 SNHLY and CDR2 FYNNEI. V gave up 6 bases and J gave up 3 bases, with 11 bases separating them. This CDR3 comprises 14 residues. The CDR3 DNA sequence: TGTGCCAGCAGGGCATCAGGGTACACCGGGGAGCTGTTTTTT. Protein: CASRASGYTGELFF.

This clonotype has ten or more counts. This chain links TRBV5-1 with TRBJ2-1; D perhaps matches TRBD1 (6 bases). V lost 0 bases, J lost 5 bases, and 12 bases lay in between. The CDR3 covers 15 residues. The germline V gene has CDR1 SGHRS and CDR2 YFSETQ. CDR3 DNA sequence: TGCGCCAGCAGCTTGGTCGGGACATACGACAATGAGCAGTTCTTC. It specifies CASSLVGTYDNEQFF. The full variable domain, in which reference TRBV5-1 and TRBJ2-1 provide the parts outside the CDR3, is KAGVTQTPRYLIKTRGQQVTLSCSPISGHRSVSWYQQTPGQGLQFLFEYFSETQRNKGNFPGRFSGRQFSNSRSEMNVSTLELGDSALYLCASSLVGTYDNEQFFGPGTRLTVL.

This clonotype was counted many times. The V call is TRBV9, the J call TRBJ1-1; D is perhaps TRBD1 (5 bases). There are 15 residues in the CDR3. Germline lookup yields CDR1 SGDLS and CDR2 YYNGEE. V was clipped by 4 bases and J by 3 bases, with 16 bases between them. The CDR3 reads CASSPRGRVDTEAFF. CDR3 nucleotides: TGTGCCAGCAGCCCACGGGGCAGGGTGGACACTGAAGCTTTCTTT.

This clonotype has only a few counts. The V and J genes are TRBV28 and TRBJ2-7; D is unclear. The CDR3 runs to 13 residues. Germline V gives CDR1 MDHEN, CDR2 SYDVKM. The germline V and J ends were trimmed by 5 bases and 0 bases, with 8 bases remaining between them. The DNA for the CDR3 is TGTGCCAGCAGTACAGTGGTCTCCTACGAGCAGTACTTC. Protein sequence: CASSTVVSYEQYF.

In its sample, this clonotype was seen many times. The chain uses TRBV10-3 and TRBJ2-1; D may be TRBD2 (5 bases). Germline CDR1 ENHRY, CDR2 SYGVKD. This CDR3 has 11 residues. Trimming pared 8 bases from V and 8 bases from J, leaving 10 bases between. The CDR3 sequence: CAIGPRDEQFF. The DNA for the CDR3 is TGTGCCATCGGACCGCGGGATGAGCAGTTCTTC.

This clonotype has at least ten counts. The chain has TRBV5-6 and TRBJ2-2; no clear D gene. The germline V gene encodes CDR1 SGHDT and CDR2 YYEEEE. The CDR3 totals 14 residues. V lost 0 bases, J lost 1 base, and 4 bases lay in between. CDR3: CASSLAGNTGELFF. In nucleotides, the CDR3 is TGTGCCAGCAGCTTGGCCGGGAACACCGGGGAGCTGTTTTTT.

This clonotype has ten or more counts. The chain combines TRBV20-1 with TRBJ2-3; D is undetermined. The germline gives CDR1 DFQATT, CDR2 SNEGSKA (reference sequence). This CDR3 region has 15 residues. V dropped 6 bases and J dropped 0 bases, with 16 bases sitting between them. DNA for the CDR3: TGCAGTGCCATCCCCCTAGTCGCTAGCACAGATACGCAGTATTTT. Protein: CSAIPLVASTDTQYF.

The sample holds many counts of this clonotype. The J gene is TRBJ2-7, the V gene TRBV10-3; 7 bases agree with TRBD1. V trimming: 5 bases; J trimming: 0 bases; junction bases outside the gene matches: 1. Germline CDR1 reads ENHRY; CDR2 reads SYGVKD. CDR3 size: 13 residues. CDR3 in DNA: TGTGCCATCAGTCCAGGGGGCTCCTACGAGCAGTACTTC. It is translated as CAISPGGSYEQYF.

This clonotype was recorded many times. This chain links TRBV14 with TRBJ2-3; 10 bases match TRBD1. Germline assignment: CDR1 SGHDN and CDR2 FVKESK. The CDR3 runs 15 residues. The junction had 7 bases not matched to a gene; V was cut back by 6 bases and J by 4 bases. The CDR3 protein is CASSYHGTGADTQYF. The CDR3 DNA is TGTGCCAGCAGTTACCACGGGACAGGGGCAGATACGCAGTATTTT.

In this sample, this clonotype turned up many times. The CDR3 region has the DNA TGTGCCAGCAGGCAACAGACAGTCTACGAGCAGTACTTC. Translated: CASRQQTVYEQYF. The gene calls are TRBV2 and TRBJ2-7, with D possibly TRBD1 on 5 matching bases. The CDR3 has 13 amino acids. Germline values: CDR1 SNHLY, CDR2 FYNNEI. V lost 6 bases to trimming and J lost 3 bases, with 12 bases between them.

This clonotype was seen repeatedly, ten times or more. V is TRBV6-5 and J is TRBJ1-5; weak D call: TRBD1 (5 bases). Germline V gene data show CDR1 as MNHEY and CDR2 as SVGAGI. The length of the CDR3 is 15 residues. V lost 2 bases to trimming and J lost 7 bases, with 15 bases between them. The CDR3 spells CASSYNKGVLQPQHF. The DNA of the CDR3 is TGTGCCAGCAGTTACAACAAAGGGGTCTTGCAGCCCCAGCATTTT.

A remark on this clonotype: Germline is not matched at one junction end, which may reflect a read error. The rearrangement joins TRBV5-1 to TRBJ2-7, with TRBD1 identical over 8 bases. CDR1 SGHRS and CDR2 YFSETQ come from the germline V gene. The CDR3 consists of 15 residues. In DNA, the CDR3 is TGCGCCAGCAGCCCGGTGGACAGGGAATCCTACGAGCAGTACTTT. This gives the protein CASSPVDRESYEQYF. Using reference TRBV5-1 and TRBJ2-7 for the parts outside the CDR3, the full variable domain is KAGVTQTPRYLIKTRGQQVTLSCSPISGHRSVSWYQQTPGQGLQFLFEYFSETQRNKGNFPGRFSGRQFSNSRSEMNVSTLELGDSALYLCASSPVDRESYEQYFGPGTRLTVT.

In this sample, this clonotype turned up many times. The genes are TRBV12-3 or TRBV12-4 and TRBJ1-5; no clear D gene. CDR3 length equals 13 residues. V lost 5 bases and J lost 3, with 8 bases in between. CDR3 coding DNA: TGTGCCAGCAGTCCCGGAGCCAATCAGCCCCAGCATTTT. Encoded protein: CASSPGANQPQHF.

This clonotype occurred many times. Germline is not matched at one junction end, which may reflect a read error. This chain links TRBV5-1 with TRBJ1-1; no clear D. The CDR3 is 13 amino acids. Germline CDR1 is SGHRS and CDR2 is YFSETQ. For the CDR3, the DNA is TGCACCAGCAGCGTAACGGGGAACACTGAAGCTTTCTTT. Translated, it gives CTSSVTGNTEAFF.

This clonotype was found many times. This chain uses TRBV7-9 with TRBJ2-7, with D perhaps being TRBD1 or TRBD2 (5 bases each). V was trimmed by 2 bases and J by 6 bases, leaving 14 bases between them. This CDR3 region has 14 residues. CDR1 SEHNR and CDR2 FQNEAQ come from the germline V gene (reference sequence). The CDR3 loop reads CASSLIGATGEQYF. CDR3 sequence (DNA): TGTGCCAGCAGCTTAATCGGGGCTACAGGCGAGCAGTACTTC.

This clonotype occurred many times. The chain links TRBV4-1 to TRBJ1-2, with D possibly matching TRBD1 (5 bases). The V end was cut by 4 bases, the J end by 1 base, with 13 bases between. Germline V gene sequence: CDR1 MGHRA, CDR2 YSYEKL. This CDR3 has 15 amino acids. The DNA of the CDR3 is TGCGCCAGCAGCCCTGGTGGAGGGGTTAACTATGGCTACACCTTC. This sequence encodes CASSPGGGVNYGYTF.

This clonotype occurred many times. The chain combines TRBV10-3 with TRBJ1-1; 9 bases fit TRBD1. V was clipped by 4 bases and J by 1 base; unmatched bases: 1. The CDR3 contains 14 residues. CDR1 is ENHRY and CDR2 is SYGVKD in the germline V gene. DNA of the CDR3: TGTGCCATCAGTGTGACAGGGGGGAACACTGAAGCTTTCTTT. Protein sequence: CAISVTGGNTEAFF.

The chain uses TRBV30 and TRBJ2-1; the D gene is possibly TRBD2 (6 bases). The germline V gene has CDR1 GTSNPN and CDR2 SVGIG (reference sequence). This CDR3 has 12 amino acids. Trimming left V 5 bases short and J 7 bases short, with 12 bases between. The CDR3 region has the DNA TGTGCCTGGGCTGGGCGGGGAAATGAGCAGTTCTTC. Translating it yields CAWAGRGNEQFF.

The sample holds many counts of this clonotype. The chain uses TRBV4-2 and TRBJ2-1; 8 positions agree with TRBD2. The ends lost 6 bases at V and 9 bases at J; junction bases unmatched: 10. This CDR3 spans 14 amino acids. Germline CDR1 is LGHNA and CDR2 is YNFKEQ. The CDR3 region is CASSSGLGDGEQFF. CDR3 in DNA: TGTGCCAGCAGTTCGGGACTAGGGGACGGTGAGCAGTTCTTC.

This clonotype was detected ten times or more. This chain links TRBV9 with TRBJ2-1; the match to TRBD2 covers 9 bases. The CDR3 consists of 15 residues. The V segment lost 0 bases and the J segment 10 bases; nucleotides outside the gene matches: 8. Germline assignment: CDR1 SGDLS and CDR2 YYNGEE. Written as DNA, the CDR3 is TGTGCCAGCAGCGTAGCCCTAGCGGGGCTTCTGGAGCAGTTCTTC. Amino acid sequence: CASSVALAGLLEQFF.

This clonotype was seen repeatedly, ten times or more. The CDR3 reads CASSPGGNKNTEAFF. The DNA of the CDR3 is TGCGCCAGCAGCCCAGGGGGGAACAAGAACACTGAAGCTTTCTTT. The chain has TRBV5-1 and TRBJ1-1, with TRBD1 matching 7 bases. J was trimmed by 1 base and V by 4 bases; bases with no gene match: 7. The CDR3 is 15 amino acids. The germline gives CDR1 SGHRS, CDR2 YFSETQ.

This clonotype was recorded at least ten times. The chain combines TRBV10-2 with TRBJ1-2; maybe TRBD1 (5 bases). Germline lookup yields CDR1 WSHSY and CDR2 SAAADI. Deletions cut 7 bases from V and 4 bases from J, with 19 bases between. CDR3 length: 15 amino acids. The chain's CDR3 is CASIPQTAPIYGYTF. The CDR3 DNA reads as TGCGCCAGCATCCCCCAGACAGCCCCTATCTATGGCTACACCTTC.

This clonotype has ten or more counts. The chain uses TRBV5-1 and TRBJ2-5, with D tentatively TRBD1 (5 bases). Germline V lookup: CDR1 SGHRS, CDR2 YFSETQ. The CDR3 extends over 13 amino acids. Trimming cost V 4 bases and J 2 bases, with 9 bases left between them. The CDR3 coding sequence is TGCGCCAGCAGCCCAGGGCGGCAAGAGACCCAGTACTTC. Translating gives CASSPGRQETQYF.

This chain uses TRBV6-6 with TRBJ1-2, with D unclear. Germline V gene sequence: CDR1 MNHNY, CDR2 SVGAGI (reference sequence). The V gene lost 6 bases and the J gene lost 6 bases, with 20 bases spanning the gap. The CDR3 is made up of 15 amino acids. The CDR3 here is CASSHYHEGLDGYTF. CDR3 nucleotides: TGTGCCAGCAGCCACTATCACGAAGGGTTGGATGGCTACACCTTC.

This clonotype was seen at least ten times. V usage is TRBV6-5 and J usage is TRBJ1-5; TRBD1 matches at 8 bases. Losses at the gene ends were 4 bases for V and 9 bases for J; bases not matched to a gene: 8. From germline, CDR1 is MNHEY and CDR2 SVGAGI. This CDR3 has 14 residues. The CDR3 DNA reads TGTGCCAGCAGTTCGGACAGGGCAAGCCGGCCCCAGCATTTT. It yields the protein CASSSDRASRPQHF.

This clonotype appeared a few times. This chain connects TRBV21-1 to TRBJ2-7; the table gives TRBD1 as D, unverified against the DNA. TRBV21-1 is tagged as a pseudogene. This CDR3 has 16 residues. CDR3 residues: CASSPRTGNNPYEQYF. In DNA, the CDR3 is TGTGCCAGCAGCCCTAGGACAGGGAACAACCCCTACGAGCAGTACTTC.

With regard to this clonotype: Because the CDR3 is missing its conserved closing phenylalanine or tryptophan, this is likely a read error. The DNA is left out, because the CDR3 cannot be placed on it with certainty; the CDR3 is given as TCRdb lists it. This chain links TRBV5-1 with TRBJ2-1; whether TRBD2, the table's D call, matches the DNA was not checked. Per germline, CDR1 SGHRS and CDR2 YFSETQ. Inclusive of both ends, the CDR3 amounts to 16 amino acids. The CDR3: CASSSSGGGAYNEQVL.

This clonotype was detected many times. This chain connects TRBV24-1 to TRBJ2-5, with D uncertain. The CDR3 extends over 16 amino acids. Per the germline V gene, CDR1 is KGHDR and CDR2 is SFDVKD. V lost 3 bases and J lost 5, with 18 bases in between. The CDR3 DNA sequence: TGTGCCACCAGTGATGTTGCATCTGAAGCCCGGGAGACCCAGTACTTC. This sequence encodes CATSDVASEARETQYF.

This clonotype was seen ten or more times. The V and J genes are TRBV20-1 and TRBJ2-1; 7 bases fit TRBD1. The CDR3 has 13 residues. Trimming removed 6 bases from V and 5 bases from J; junction bases left unmatched: 7. The germline V gene has CDR1 DFQATT and CDR2 SNEGSKA (reference sequence). The CDR3 DNA reads TGCAGTGCCGCAAGACAGGGAAACAATGAGCAGTTCTTC. It is translated as CSAARQGNNEQFF.

This clonotype was counted ten times or more. The genes are TRBV28 and TRBJ1-6; no firm D call. Trimming took off 2 bases at V and 11 bases at J, with 4 bases between the two ends. The CDR3 consists of 11 residues. Germline CDR1 and CDR2: MDHEN and SYDVKM. As DNA, the CDR3 is TGTGCCAGCAGTTTAGCCCCACCCCTCCACTTT. This encodes CASSLAPPLHF.